One and the same sample provided the 8 T cell receptor beta chains below, sequenced in a study of cytomegalovirus exposure and HLA in healthy donors. The PCR ran on 60 Vbeta and 13 Jbeta primers. Sequencing was performed with immunoSEQ multiplex PCR; in TCRdb, only in-frame clones are kept and a portion is missing. Altogether about 140,000 clones are present, roughly 75% being singletons, with the ten largest covering 2.5% to 3%. The sample was PBMCs. Receptors originate from a female donor in good health and CMV-seronegative.

The genes are TRBV6-6 and TRBJ1-2, with a tentative D call TRBD1 (5 bases). V lost 2 bases to trimming and J lost 4 bases, with 11 bases between them. Germline CDR1 reads MNHNY; CDR2 reads SVGAGI (reference sequence). CDR3 length: 14 residues. Here the CDR3 DNA reads TGTGCCAGCAGTTACGACGAAGGGGCCTATGGCTACACCTTC. Residues: CASSYDEGAYGYTF.

The chain uses TRBV5-1 and TRBJ2-5; 9 bases are a match to TRBD1. V lost 5 bases and J lost 4; bases outside the gene matches: 12. In germline, CDR1 is SGHRS, CDR2 YFSETQ. The CDR3 consists of 16 residues. CDR3 sequence (DNA): TGCGCCAGCAGATTGTATCCGGGACAGGGATCAGAGACCCAGTACTTC. It translates to CASRLYPGQGSETQYF.

The chain couples TRBV28 to TRBJ2-1; 8 bases fit TRBD2. The CDR3 runs 16 residues. J lost 9 bases, V lost 4 bases, and 14 bases had no gene match. Germline V gene data show CDR1 as MDHEN and CDR2 as SYDVKM. CDR3 sequence (DNA): TGTGCCAGCAGTTCCCCCGCCTTTAGCGGGACCGGTGAGCAGTTCTTC. This gives the protein CASSSPAFSGTGEQFF.

V is TRBV5-1 and J is TRBJ2-1; D might be TRBD2 (6 bases). The CDR3 covers 13 residues. Trimming pared 7 bases from V and 4 bases from J, leaving 12 bases between. Germline V gene lookup returns CDR1 SGHRS and CDR2 YFSETQ. This CDR3 reads CASRRDFYNEQFF. CDR3 sequence (DNA): TGCGCCAGCCGAAGGGACTTTTACAATGAGCAGTTCTTC.

This rearrangement joins TRBV6-1 to TRBJ1-1, with 7 bases that match TRBD1. The CDR3 is made up of 13 amino acids. With V trimmed by 9 bases and J by 4 bases, 8 bases remained unmatched. Germline values: CDR1 MNHNS, CDR2 SASEGT. CDR3 bases: TGTGCCAGTCGACAGGGTTTCGGCACTGAAGCTTTCTTT. It encodes CASRQGFGTEAFF.

The chain is built from TRBV21-1 and TRBJ1-5; the table's TRBD1 call for D was not verified on the DNA. TRBV21-1 is recorded as a pseudogene. The CDR3 sequence is 20 residues long. CDR3 loop: CASSKGSDDTGTQLERPQHF. The CDR3 coding sequence is TGTGCCAGCAGCAAAGGGTCTGATGATACTGGGACACAGCTCGAAAGGCCCCAGCATTTT.

The chain has TRBV7-9 and TRBJ2-5; 8 nucleotides agree with TRBD2. CDR3 length: 15 residues. Germline V gene sequence: CDR1 SEHNR, CDR2 FQNEAQ (reference sequence). V trimming: 3 bases; J trimming: 7 bases; junction bases outside the gene matches: 10. CDR3 nucleotides: TGTGCCAGCAGCTTCAGCACTAGCGGTTTCTGGACCCAGTACTTC. Protein: CASSFSTSGFWTQYF. Variable domain in full (rest from reference TRBV7-9 and TRBJ2-5): DTGVSQNPRHKITKRGQNVTFRCDPISEHNRLYWYRQTLGQGPEFLTYFQNEAQLEKSRLLSDRFSAERPKGSFSTLEIQRTEQGDSAMYLCASSFSTSGFWTQYFGPGTRLLVL.

This chain links TRBV5-4 with TRBJ1-4; D is possibly TRBD1 (6 bases). Trimming shortened V by 3 bases and J by 0 bases, and 18 bases separated the two germline ends. This CDR3 region has 18 residues. Germline V gives CDR1 SGHNT, CDR2 YYREEE (reference sequence). This CDR3 reads CASSSVLGAGATNEKLFF. The CDR3 DNA reads as TGTGCCAGCAGCTCGGTACTGGGGGCCGGAGCAACTAATGAAAAACTGTTTTTT.